This entry describes one TCR beta chain. Its antigen is not known. Profiled with immunoSEQ multiplex PCR; TCRdb holds only in-frame clones, not every one. The table has 1,400,000 or so clones, 98% to 99% seen once. The entry originates in a study of shared clonotypes between healthy human individuals. Study information: Donor ages ranged 18 to 49 years: two women, a few men. Overall study results and limits: Naive CD4 clonotypes overlapped across several donors at approximately 4.5%.

The CDR3 runs to 13 residues. Per germline, CDR1 SGHNT and CDR2 YYREEE (reference sequence). The trim removed 10 bases at V and 4 bases at J, leaving 7 bases unmatched. This sequence joins TRBV5-4 and TRBJ2-2; 7 bases line up with TRBD1. The sequencing input was naive CD4+ T cells sorted from blood. The subset here: CD45RA+ positively selected. The receptor's source is a man aged 30 to 45 in good health. The CDR3 reads CALNRGSTGELFF. The CDR3 DNA reads as TGTGCCCTAAACAGGGGTAGCACCGGGGAGCTGTTTTTT.